This T cell receptor (beta chain) derives from a study of blood T cell repertoires in COVID-19. The CDR3 sequence is 13 residues long. Germline-derived CDR1 and CDR2 are MDHEN and SYDVKM. V lost 7 bases and J lost 1, with 10 bases in between. Measured with immunoSEQ multiplex PCR; TCRdb has only the in-frame clones, and not every one. The sample lists roughly 220,000 clones; around 88% were seen once. What was sequenced was PBMCs or T cells enriched from blood (not recorded which). This chain joins TRBV28 and TRBJ1-1, with D tentatively TRBD1 (5 bases). The sequence came from a woman between 50 and 59 years old with acute COVID-19. The CDR3 reads CASTREGNTEAFF. CDR3 DNA: TGTGCCAGCACCAGGGAGGGGAACACTGAAGCTTTCTTT.